The clone carrying this T cell receptor (beta chain) was seen many times. The antigen is undetermined. This entry comes from a study of regulatory T cells in long-lasting Graves disease. Findings and limits, study-wide: Favored gene segments in persistent disease were TRBV28, TRBJ1-2 and TRBJ2-5.

V lost 3 bases and J 3 bases, leaving 8 bases between the germline ends. This CDR3 region has 13 residues. Construction of TCR beta libraries relied on iRepertoire HTBI primers and on Arm-PCR targeting CDR3 regions. One entry per CDR3 protein, called by TCRdb with MiXCR from the multiplex PCR reads. The table has about 540,000 distinct CDR3 sequences, around an eighth seen once; the top ten hold under 10%. Time point in this sample: newly diagnosed GD, antithyroid drugs for less than 3 months. Construction of the TCR library relied on RNA isolated from PBMCs. This same sample was also part of a study on T cells in Graves' hyperthyroidism and ophthalmopathy. Per that paper: With the HTBI primer set, the TCR CDR3 went through a first round of RT-PCR.

The sample here was peripheral blood mononuclear cells (PBMCs), taken at new diagnosis, from a patient treated with antithyroid drugs. This chain uses TRBV12-3 or TRBV12-4 with TRBJ1-1; no clear D. The TCR originated in a man aged 25-40 years with Graves disease. Here the CDR3 reads CASSFGRHTEAFF. The CDR3 nucleotides read TGTGCCAGCAGTTTTGGGCGTCACACTGAAGCTTTCTTT.